This T cell receptor beta chain appears in the sequencing data of a study of T cells after yellow fever vaccination. Study at large: Low-cell-number fractions were prepared with SMART-Seq v4 Ultra Low Input.

Germline V gene sequence: CDR1 SEHNR, CDR2 FQNEAQ (reference sequence). V lost 1 base and J lost 5, with 15 bases in between. The CDR3 has 15 residues. TCRdb re-called the 5' RACE reads through MiXCR, storing one row per CDR3 protein. The sample comprises 300,000 to 350,000 distinct CDR3 sequences, 7% to 9% of which are singletons, and roughly a sixth rests with the top ten. The TCR was taken from a man aged 18 to 29 who received the YFV17D yellow fever vaccine. The chain recombines TRBV7-9 with TRBJ2-7; weak D call: TRBD2 (6 bases). The starting material was PBMCs, obtained around 45 days after the first yellow fever vaccination. CDR3 sequence: CASSLVGVEGHEQYF. CDR3 bases: TGTGCCAGCAGCTTAGTGGGTGTGGAGGGGCACGAGCAGTACTTC.